Presented here are 10 T cell receptor beta chains from one specimen sequenced in a study of shared clonotypes between healthy human individuals. Produced via immunoSEQ multiplex PCR; TCRdb's table is partial and in-frame only. The sample has fewer than 3 million clones; 80% to 95% are singletons. The sequenced material came from naive CD4+ T cells from PBMCs. Subset defined: CD45RA+ positively selected. The source is a man younger than 35 in good health. Some clones in this sample may be carry-over from other donors' samples.

This chain connects TRBV6-5 to TRBJ1-6; 10 bases match TRBD1. Germline CDR1 is MNHEY and CDR2 is SVGAGI. Unmatched junction bases numbered 8, after V lost 7 bases and J lost 8 bases. This CDR3 has 15 residues. The CDR3 reads CASTLSGTGDSPLHF. As DNA, the CDR3 is TGTGCCAGCACCCTATCGGGGACAGGGGATTCACCCCTCCACTTT.

The V and J genes are TRBV11-3 and TRBJ2-3; D remains unclear. The CDR3 runs to 12 residues. The V gene's germline CDR1 is SGHNT and CDR2 YENEEA. V dropped 4 bases and J dropped 8 bases, with 10 bases sitting between them. The DNA for the CDR3 is TGTGCCAGCAGCTCCGCTAGAGGTACGCAGTATTTT. Amino acid sequence: CASSSARGTQYF.

The chain joins TRBV6-5 to TRBJ2-7; the D is unclear. Trimming stripped 3 bases from V and 6 bases from J, with 12 bases between. The CDR3 runs to 13 residues. The germline gives CDR1 MNHEY, CDR2 SVGAGI. As DNA, the CDR3 is TGTGCCAGCAGTTATTTACAGTTCGGCGAGCAGTACTTC. Amino acids: CASSYLQFGEQYF.

The chain uses TRBV28 and TRBJ2-7, with 10 nucleotides matching TRBD2. Germline V CDR1 and CDR2: MDHEN, SYDVKM. V lost 3 bases to trimming and J lost 6 bases; unmatched junction nucleotides: 8. The CDR3 runs 15 residues. CDR3 in amino acids: CASSFNLAGVAEQYF. In DNA, the CDR3 is TGTGCCAGCAGTTTCAACCTAGCGGGAGTGGCCGAGCAGTACTTC.

Comment on this clone: Other nucleotide sequences in the sample specify the same CDR3. CDR3 nucleotide sequence: TGTGCCAGCAGTCGGGGATTGAACACTGAAGCTTTCTTT. Translated: CASSRGLNTEAFF. This chain uses TRBV2 with TRBJ1-1; no definite D call. The CDR3 contains 13 residues. CDR1 SNHLY and CDR2 FYNNEI come from the germline V gene. V shed 5 bases and J shed 0 bases, with 7 bases lying between them.

V usage is TRBV11-3 and J usage is TRBJ2-7; TRBD1 or TRBD2 may be the D gene (5 bases each). The CDR3 sequence is 14 residues long. Germline CDR1 SGHNT, CDR2 YENEEA. The V and J ends lost 5 bases and 2 bases respectively, with 13 bases between them. The CDR3 here is CASSRWDRPYEQYF. CDR3 DNA: TGTGCCAGCAGCCGATGGGACCGTCCCTACGAGCAGTACTTC.

The chain joins TRBV7-2 to TRBJ2-7, with 13 bases matching TRBD2. Trimming removed 5 bases from V and 3 bases from J; junction bases left unmatched: 16. From germline, CDR1 is SGHTA and CDR2 FQGNSA. The CDR3 consists of 19 residues. The CDR3 is CASSTSGLAGAYRDYEQYF. The CDR3 nucleotides read TGTGCCAGCAGCACAAGTGGACTAGCGGGAGCCTACAGGGACTACGAGCAGTACTTC.

The genes are TRBV5-1 and TRBJ2-6; 11 positions match TRBD1. Germline V lookup: CDR1 SGHRS, CDR2 YFSETQ. V was pared by 4 bases and J by 2 bases, with 8 bases of the junction left unmatched. The CDR3 sequence is 18 residues long. This CDR3 is CASSSVRDRGAGANVLTF. CDR3 coding DNA: TGCGCCAGCAGCAGCGTCCGGGACAGGGGGGCTGGGGCCAACGTCCTGACTTTC.

This chain uses TRBV2 with TRBJ1-5, with D possibly matching TRBD1 (6 bases). V lost 6 bases to trimming and J lost 6 bases, with 18 bases between them. Germline CDR1 SNHLY, CDR2 FYNNEI. The CDR3 covers 15 residues. CDR3 sequence reads: CASSMDRGLFQPQHF. The CDR3 region has the DNA TGTGCCAGCAGCATGGACAGAGGGCTTTTTCAGCCCCAGCATTTT.

The chain couples TRBV6-5 to TRBJ1-6; the match to TRBD1 covers 7 bases. The CDR3 has 14 amino acids. J gave up 9 bases and V 6 bases, and 8 bases lay outside the gene matches. CDR1 is MNHEY and CDR2 is SVGAGI in the germline V gene. This CDR3 is CASSGQERSSPLHF. CDR3 bases: TGTGCCAGCAGCGGACAGGAGAGGAGTTCACCCCTCCACTTT.